This section outlines one TCR beta chain sequence together with its context. What it recognizes is unknown. The data originate from a study of cytomegalovirus exposure and HLA in healthy donors. Study conclusions and caveats: The authors listed 180 or so TCR beta chains as cytomegalovirus-associated. There were some public TCRs occurring in many donors, but most TCR sequences were rare. Presence/absence analysis assumed near-uniform sequencing depth across donors.

Germline CDR1 LNHDA, CDR2 SQIVND (reference sequence). After removal of 7 bases from V and 5 bases from J, the junction contained 5 bases not matched to a gene. The CDR3 has 13 amino acids. The PCR used 60 Vbeta and 13 Jbeta primers. The assay was immunoSEQ multiplex PCR, and TCRdb's table has in-frame clones only and misses some. The data show around 82,000 clones, about 79% seen once. The receptor comes from a male donor in good health and CMV-seropositive. The rearrangement joins TRBV19 to TRBJ2-5; 9 bases map to TRBD1. Sequences were obtained from PBMCs. The DNA for the CDR3 is TGTGCCAGTAACACAGGGGGCATGGAGACCCAGTACTTC. It is translated as CASNTGGMETQYF.